Shown below are 32 T cell receptor beta chains from a single sample sequenced in a study of cytomegalovirus exposure and HLA in healthy donors. The PCR employed 60 Vbeta primers together with 13 Jbeta primers. Profiled with immunoSEQ multiplex PCR; TCRdb holds only in-frame clones, not every one. This sample yields 95,000 to 150,000 clones, of which about three quarters are seen a single time; 2.5% to 3% belongs to the top ten. Material for sequencing was PBMCs. These receptor sequences come from a woman in her forties in good health and CMV-seropositive.

CDR3 amino acids: CASSRGGGLVSYEQYF. In DNA form, the CDR3 reads TGTGCCAGCAGCCGAGGGGGGGGGCTTGTGTCCTACGAGCAGTACTTC. The chain is built from TRBV7-2 and TRBJ2-7, with a weak D call TRBD2 (7 bases). Germline-derived CDR1 and CDR2 are SGHTA and FQGNSA. Trimming stripped 5 bases from V and 1 base from J, with 18 bases between. The CDR3 sequence is 16 residues long. Supplemented by reference TRBV7-2 and TRBJ2-7, the full variable domain reads GAGVSQSPSNKVTEKGKDVELRCDPISGHTALYWYRQSLGQGLEFLIYFQGNSAPDKSGLPSDRFSAERTGGSVSTLTIQRTQQEDSAVYLCASSRGGGLVSYEQYFGPGTRLTVT.

The rearrangement joins TRBV6-5 to TRBJ2-1; tentative D call: TRBD2 (5 bases). The CDR3 runs to 12 residues. CDR1 and CDR2 (germline): MNHEY, SVGAGI. V dropped 1 base and J dropped 10 bases, with 8 bases sitting between them. The CDR3 coding sequence is TGTGCCAGCAGTTACTTGACGGGGGAGCAGTTCTTC. Translated, it gives CASSYLTGEQFF.

This rearrangement joins TRBV5-4 to TRBJ2-7, with TRBD2 identical over 9 bases. The CDR3 totals 16 residues. In germline, CDR1 is SGHNT, CDR2 YYREEE (reference sequence). With V trimmed by 4 bases and J by 1 base, 9 bases remained unmatched. The CDR3 nucleotides read TGTGCCAGCAGCCGAGGGGTAGCGGGGGTTTCCTACGAGCAGTACTTC. Translating gives CASSRGVAGVSYEQYF.

The rearrangement uses TRBV2 and TRBJ2-2; D gene unclear. Trimming removed 5 bases from V and 7 bases from J, with 8 bases in between. The CDR3 loop spans 12 amino acids. Germline values: CDR1 SNHLY, CDR2 FYNNEI. CDR3 in DNA: TGTGCCAGCAGTTTCTTCTTCGGGGAGCTGTTTTTT. Translation gives CASSFFFGELFF.

The rearrangement links TRBV6-1 to TRBJ1-2; possibly TRBD1 for D (5 bases). Germline loops: CDR1 MNHNS, CDR2 SASEGT. Trimming removed 7 bases from V and 5 bases from J, with 17 bases in between. The CDR3 is 14 amino acids. The CDR3 is CASNRWLPPYGYTF. The CDR3 DNA reads as TGTGCCAGCAACAGGTGGTTGCCGCCTTATGGCTACACCTTC.

Only one count was recorded for this clone. The chain uses TRBV5-5 and TRBJ2-2; 7 positions agree with TRBD1. CDR1 and CDR2 from the germline V gene are SGHKS and YYEKEE (reference sequence). The CDR3 runs 16 residues. After removal of 4 bases from V and 4 bases from J, the junction contained 10 bases not matched to a gene. In nucleotides, the CDR3 is TGTGCCAGCAGCCCGAAGGACAGGCCTCTCACCGGGGAGCTGTTTTTT. It codes for CASSPKDRPLTGELFF.

The chain employs TRBV5-8 and TRBJ2-5; D may be TRBD2 (6 bases). V shed 7 bases and J shed 4 bases, with 11 bases lying between them. The CDR3 is made up of 12 amino acids. From germline, CDR1 is SGHTS and CDR2 YDEGEE. CDR3 sequence: CASRRALETQYF. As DNA, the CDR3 is TGTGCCAGCCGGAGGGCCTTAGAGACCCAGTACTTC.

The CDR3 reads CASSLGTGFTQPQHF. CDR3 DNA: TGTGCCAGCAGTCTTGGGACAGGGTTTACTCAGCCCCAGCATTTT. V and J are TRBV2 and TRBJ1-5, with 9 bases identical to TRBD1. Germline assignment: CDR1 SNHLY and CDR2 FYNNEI. With V trimmed by 5 bases and J by 6 bases, 8 bases remained unmatched. The CDR3 contains 15 residues. Combining the CDR3 with reference TRBV2 and TRBJ1-5 gives the whole variable domain EPEVTQTPSHQVTQMGQEVILRCVPISNHLYFYWYRQILGQKVEFLVSFYNNEISEKSEIFDDQFSVERPDGSNFTLKIRSTKLEDSAMYFCASSLGTGFTQPQHFGDGTRLSIL.

CDR3 residues: CASSPAGTPSGYTF. The CDR3 DNA sequence: TGTGCCAGCAGCCCGGCCGGGACTCCGTCGGGCTACACCTTC. The chain joins TRBV7-2 to TRBJ1-2; a possible D gene is TRBD1 (5 bases). CDR3 length: 14 amino acids. V was clipped by 5 bases and J by 8 bases, with 18 bases between them. Germline CDR1 SGHTA, CDR2 FQGNSA.

The chain is built from TRBV7-9 and TRBJ2-7, with 8 positions matching TRBD2. The germline gives CDR1 SEHNR, CDR2 FQNEAQ (reference sequence). This CDR3 is built from 14 residues. The V segment lost 5 bases and the J segment 3 bases; nucleotides outside the gene matches: 6. CDR3 nucleotide sequence: TGTGCCAGCAGCACGCTCGGGGGGGGCTACGAGCAGTACTTC. It codes for CASSTLGGGYEQYF.

The chain carries TRBV19 and TRBJ2-5; TRBD1 agrees at 8 bases. The CDR3 covers 13 residues. Losses at the gene ends were 7 bases for V and 4 bases for J; bases not matched to a gene: 5. Germline-derived CDR1 and CDR2 are LNHDA and SQIVND (reference sequence). CDR3 sequence: CASTGTGGETQYF. The CDR3, as DNA: TGTGCCAGTACCGGGACAGGAGGAGAGACCCAGTACTTC.

This sequence joins TRBV25-1 and TRBJ1-2, with 7 bases lining up with TRBD1. V lost 4 bases, J lost 7 bases, and 12 bases stayed unmatched. Germline CDR1 is MGHDK and CDR2 is SYGVNS. The CDR3 consists of 15 residues. CDR3 region: CASSGRQGTNGGYTF. DNA of the CDR3: TGTGCCAGCAGTGGAAGACAGGGAACGAACGGTGGCTACACCTTC.

The gene calls are TRBV6-1 and TRBJ1-6; D unclear. The CDR3 is 12 amino acids. Trimming removed 5 bases at V and 5 bases at J, with 4 bases between. Germline values: CDR1 MNHNS, CDR2 SASEGT. This CDR3 is CASSSNNSPLHF. Here the CDR3 DNA reads TGTGCCAGCAGTTCTAATAATTCACCCCTCCACTTT.

The chain has TRBV4-3 and TRBJ1-4; no clear D gene. This CDR3 has 14 residues. Trimming left V 4 bases short and J 5 bases short, with 11 bases between. Germline loops: CDR1 LGHNA, CDR2 YSLEER. CDR3 nucleotides: TGCGCCAGCAGCCTATCTGGCGGAAATGAAAAACTGTTTTTT. As protein: CASSLSGGNEKLFF.

The rearrangement joins TRBV4-1 to TRBJ2-3, with 12 positions matching TRBD2. Germline CDR1 MGHRA, CDR2 YSYEKL. The V and J ends lost 2 bases and 0 bases, in that order; junction bases with no gene match: 6. This CDR3 has 18 amino acids. CDR3 sequence (DNA): TGCGCCAGCAGCCAATCCGGACTAGCGGGGACCAGCACAGATACGCAGTATTTT. Amino acid sequence: CASSQSGLAGTSTDTQYF.

The rearrangement joins TRBV27 to TRBJ1-2; possibly TRBD1 for D (5 bases). CDR1 is MNHEY and CDR2 is SMNVEV in the germline V gene (reference sequence). The CDR3 extends over 16 amino acids. V gave up 4 bases and J gave up 5 bases, with 20 bases separating them. DNA of the CDR3: TGTGCCAGCAGTTCCATTGGGGAGGGAGAGGGGTATGGCTACACCTTC. Translating gives CASSSIGEGEGYGYTF.

The rearrangement joins TRBV7-9 to TRBJ2-7; tentatively, D is TRBD1 (6 bases). This CDR3 comprises 14 residues. V lost 2 bases and J lost 7, with 15 bases in between. Germline CDR1 and CDR2: SEHNR and FQNEAQ (reference sequence). CDR3 sequence: CASSLSTGSEEQYF. The CDR3 DNA is TGTGCCAGCAGCTTATCAACAGGGTCTGAAGAGCAGTACTTC.

CDR3 protein: CASSLSHRPSDTEAFF. The CDR3 coding sequence is TGCGCCAGCAGCTTGTCCCATCGCCCCAGTGACACTGAAGCTTTCTTT. The rearrangement links TRBV5-1 to TRBJ1-1; D ambiguous. Germline CDR1 SGHRS, CDR2 YFSETQ. The CDR3 runs 16 residues. Trimming stripped 1 base from V and 3 bases from J, with 16 bases between.

The rearrangement uses TRBV6-5 and TRBJ1-2, with TRBD1 matching over 7 bases. This CDR3 has 14 residues. The ends lost 4 bases at V and 9 bases at J; junction bases unmatched: 11. CDR1 and CDR2 (germline): MNHEY, SVGAGI. CDR3 amino acids: CASSSKSTGLSYTF. The CDR3 DNA reads as TGTGCCAGCAGTTCTAAATCGACAGGGTTGAGCTACACCTTC.

The V call is TRBV7-8, the J call TRBJ1-2, with D possibly TRBD1 on 6 matching bases. V lost 1 base and J 7 bases, leaving 13 bases between the germline ends. In germline, CDR1 is SGHVS, CDR2 FQNEAQ. CDR3 length: 14 amino acids. CDR3 amino acids: CASSLEQGSGGYTF. The CDR3 DNA reads as TGTGCCAGCAGCTTAGAGCAGGGGAGTGGTGGCTACACCTTC.

The V call is TRBV4-3, the J call TRBJ2-7; D gene uncertain. The CDR3 has 15 amino acids. V shed 0 bases and J shed 1 base, with 10 bases lying between them. From germline, CDR1 is LGHNA and CDR2 YSLEER. CDR3 region: CASSQESSRSYEQYF. In DNA, the CDR3 is TGCGCCAGCAGCCAAGAGAGCTCAAGATCCTACGAGCAGTACTTC.

The chain couples TRBV5-4 to TRBJ2-1; D may be TRBD1 (5 bases). Germline CDR1 is SGHNT and CDR2 is YYREEE (reference sequence). Trimming stripped 0 bases from V and 0 bases from J, with 7 bases between. CDR3 length: 15 amino acids. This CDR3 reads CASSLGQSSYNEQFF. The CDR3 DNA follows: TGTGCCAGCAGCTTGGGACAGAGCTCCTACAATGAGCAGTTCTTC.

The CDR3 bases are TGCGCCAGCAGCTTGGGGGGGGATGGTCAGCCCCAGCATTTT. Its protein is CASSLGGDGQPQHF. This chain links TRBV5-1 with TRBJ1-5; D may be TRBD1 (5 bases). The CDR3 consists of 14 residues. The V end was cut by 0 bases, the J end by 6 bases, with 10 bases between. Germline lookup yields CDR1 SGHRS and CDR2 YFSETQ. Full variable domain (outside the CDR3, taken from reference TRBV5-1 and TRBJ1-5): KAGVTQTPRYLIKTRGQQVTLSCSPISGHRSVSWYQQTPGQGLQFLFEYFSETQRNKGNFPGRFSGRQFSNSRSEMNVSTLELGDSALYLCASSLGGDGQPQHFGDGTRLSIL.

The rearrangement uses TRBV6-5 and TRBJ2-4, with TRBD1 matching over 8 bases. V was clipped by 5 bases and J by 5 bases; unmatched bases: 2. The CDR3 spans 13 residues. The germline gives CDR1 MNHEY, CDR2 SVGAGI. The CDR3, as DNA: TGTGCCAGCAGTGGACAGGGACAAAACATTCAGTACTTC. Residues: CASSGQGQNIQYF.

This rearrangement joins TRBV5-1 to TRBJ1-1, with a possible D match to TRBD1 (5 bases). Between the trimmed V and J ends, which lost 0 bases and 2 bases, there was a span of 14 bases. This CDR3 region has 16 residues. The germline V gene has CDR1 SGHRS and CDR2 YFSETQ. DNA of the CDR3: TGCGCCAGCAGCTTGGGACGGAGGGACCTAAACACTGAAGCTTTCTTT. It specifies CASSLGRRDLNTEAFF.

The chain couples TRBV18 to TRBJ1-2; 7 positions match TRBD1. The CDR3 contains 15 residues. The germline V gene encodes CDR1 KGHSH and CDR2 LQKENI. V trimming: 6 bases; J trimming: 0 bases; junction bases outside the gene matches: 7. CDR3 nucleotide sequence: TGTGCCAGCTCTCCGAGGGACAGCACTAACTATGGCTACACCTTC. This encodes CASSPRDSTNYGYTF. The variable domain in full, completed from reference TRBV18 and TRBJ1-2, reads NAGVMQNPRHLVRRRGQEARLRCSPMKGHSHVYWYRQLPEEGLKFMVYLQKENIIDESGMPKERFSAEFPKEGPSILRIQQVVRGDSAAYFCASSPRDSTNYGYTFGSGTRLTVV.

J is TRBJ2-7 and V is TRBV7-2; D unresolved. V lost 1 base and J 2 bases, leaving 6 bases between the germline ends. Germline loops: CDR1 SGHTA, CDR2 FQGNSA. The CDR3 length is 13 residues. The CDR3 sequence: CASSLVGPYEQYF. The DNA for the CDR3 is TGTGCCAGCAGCTTAGTCGGTCCCTACGAGCAGTACTTC.

This chain uses TRBV6-1 with TRBJ1-2, with no clear D. The CDR3 runs to 13 residues. From germline, CDR1 is MNHNS and CDR2 SASEGT. V lost 7 bases and J 8 bases, leaving 17 bases between the germline ends. The CDR3 nucleotides read TGTGCCAGCATAACGGGGTGGGATTCGGGCTACACCTTC. It yields the protein CASITGWDSGYTF.

The chain links TRBV14 to TRBJ2-7; possible D gene TRBD1, 6 bases. The CDR3 sequence is 14 residues long. V was clipped by 4 bases and J by 2 bases, with 12 bases between them. The V gene's germline CDR1 is SGHDN and CDR2 FVKESK. CDR3 in amino acids: CASSPHGQTYEQYF. CDR3 bases: TGTGCCAGCAGCCCCCATGGACAGACCTACGAGCAGTACTTC.

The J gene is TRBJ2-5, the V gene TRBV5-8; 9 bases line up with TRBD2. V dropped 4 bases and J dropped 3; count of bases not matched to a gene: 7. The V gene's germline CDR1 is SGHTS and CDR2 YDEGEE. This CDR3 contains 15 residues. The CDR3 protein is CASSHGLALEETQYF. CDR3 bases: TGTGCCAGCAGCCATGGACTAGCGTTGGAAGAGACCCAGTACTTC.

The chain carries TRBV4-2 and TRBJ2-3; 10 bases line up with TRBD2. The CDR3 extends over 17 amino acids. V lost 1 base to trimming and J lost 6 bases; unmatched junction nucleotides: 10. Looked up from germline, CDR1 is LGHNA and CDR2 is YNFKEQ. CDR3: CASSQGERGGSVDTQYF. The CDR3 nucleotides read TGTGCCAGCAGCCAAGGAGAGCGGGGGGGCAGTGTGGATACGCAGTATTTT.

This clone has a handful of counts. This chain links TRBV5-1 with TRBJ2-2, with D possibly TRBD2 on 5 matching bases. The CDR3 extends over 14 amino acids. Germline lookup yields CDR1 SGHRS and CDR2 YFSETQ. Trimming removed 3 bases from V and 3 bases from J, with 9 bases in between. The CDR3 DNA reads TGCGCCAGCAGCTCATCGGGGTACACCGGGGAGCTGTTTTTT. It encodes CASSSSGYTGELFF.